Sequencing of this T cell receptor (beta chain) was carried out in a study of tumor and adjacent non-tumor tissue in lung cancer. Study-wide points: Higher tumor TCR diversity was associated with shorter survival. Tumor tissue had significantly higher TCR diversity than normal lung.

The library came from three nested PCR rounds adapted from ARM-PCR protocols. TCRdb re-called the multiplex PCR reads with MiXCR, one entry per CDR3 protein. This sample has under 95,000 distinct CDR3 sequences; just over 65% occur once, and the top ten carry 15% to 20%. With regard to this clonotype: No antigen is known for it. A single base separates this from a much larger clone, so it may be a read error.

RNA was extracted from bulk tissue without any cell sorting. The sequencing input was lung tumor tissue. The receptor was derived from a man in his 60s with non-small cell lung cancer.

The CDR3 is CSSKNSAQGPNQPQHF. CDR3 bases: TGCAGTTCTAAAAACAGCGCCCAAGGGCCCAATCAGCCCCAGCATTTT. This chain links TRBV20-1 with TRBJ1-5; D unresolved. This CDR3 comprises 16 residues. Germline V gene lookup returns CDR1 DFQATT and CDR2 SNEGSKA (reference sequence). Trimming left V 8 bases short and J 3 bases short, with 23 bases between.